This T cell receptor beta chain stems from a study of radiation and T cells in renal cell carcinoma. Study results and caveats: Top tumor clonotypes rose in blood 2 weeks post-radiation, then contracted.

V lost 6 bases and J 8 bases, leaving 16 bases between the germline ends. Germline loops: CDR1 MNHNY, CDR2 SVGAGI (reference sequence). This CDR3 contains 14 residues. Remarks on this clone: Antigen specificity is unknown.

Measured with immunoSEQ multiplex PCR; TCRdb has only the in-frame clones, and not every one. The top ten hold around 17% of the sample, which has 140,000 to 150,000 clones, about 88% seen once. The time point denotes: blood 4 weeks post-SBRT, at nephrectomy. Treatment defined: 15 Gy SBRT to primary tumor, nephrectomy 4 weeks later. Nephrectomy followed 15 Gy stereotactic body radiation by 4 weeks. Clear cell pathology was present in this patient's renal cell carcinoma. The V call is TRBV6-6, the J call TRBJ1-4, with D perhaps matching TRBD1 (6 bases). The input for sequencing was blood, taken from a patient whose treatment included radiotherapy and nephrectomy. The TCR sequence derives from a woman aged 45 to 65 with renal cell carcinoma. The CDR3 coding sequence is TGTGCCAGCAGCCACGGGGGGGCGCAAGAAAAACTGTTTTTT. This encodes CASSHGGAQEKLFF.